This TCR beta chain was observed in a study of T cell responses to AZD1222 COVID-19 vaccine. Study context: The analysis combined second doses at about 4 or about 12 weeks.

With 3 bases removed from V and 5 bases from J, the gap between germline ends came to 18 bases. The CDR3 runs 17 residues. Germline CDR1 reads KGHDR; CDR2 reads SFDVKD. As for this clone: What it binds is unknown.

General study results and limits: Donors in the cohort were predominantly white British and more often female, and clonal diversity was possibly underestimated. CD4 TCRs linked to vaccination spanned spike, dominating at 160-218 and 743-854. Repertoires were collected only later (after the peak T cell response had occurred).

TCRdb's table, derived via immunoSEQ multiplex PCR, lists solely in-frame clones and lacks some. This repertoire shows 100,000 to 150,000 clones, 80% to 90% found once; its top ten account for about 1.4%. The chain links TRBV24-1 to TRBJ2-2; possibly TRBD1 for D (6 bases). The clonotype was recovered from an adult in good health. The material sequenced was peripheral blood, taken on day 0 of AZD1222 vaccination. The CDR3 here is CATSDTPSWTDTGELFF. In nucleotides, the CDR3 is TGTGCCACCAGTGATACCCCATCCTGGACAGATACCGGGGAGCTGTTTTTT.